The sequence of this TCR beta chain was determined in a study of blood T cell repertoires in COVID-19. Study in general: The samples span acute and convalescent COVID-19 from the United States, Italy and Spain.

Participants' reported clinical history set cohort assignment. Assay used: immunoSEQ multiplex PCR; TCRdb lists only in-frame clones, some missing. This sample has approximately 440,000 clones, with around 91% found just once. This receptor was identified in a young man who had recovered from COVID-19. The material sequenced was PBMCs or T cells enriched from blood (not recorded which).

This CDR3 reads CASSFMGQGSDYGYTF. The CDR3 DNA reads TGTGCCAGCAGCTTTATGGGGCAGGGGTCGGACTATGGCTACACCTTC. This chain uses TRBV5-6 with TRBJ1-2; tentatively, D is TRBD1 (6 bases). This CDR3 has 16 amino acids. In germline, CDR1 is SGHDT, CDR2 YYEEEE. The V gene lost 2 bases and the J gene lost 3 bases, with 17 bases spanning the gap.